Below are 17 T cell receptor beta chains sequenced from a single sample in a study of T cell responses to AZD1222 COVID-19 vaccine. The protocol was immunoSEQ multiplex PCR, while the TCRdb copy is restricted to in-frame clones and leaves out a portion. This table has around 160,000 clones, more than 75% appearing once. The starting material was peripheral blood, obtained on day 0 of MenACWY control vaccination. The origin of the receptors is an adult in good health.

This chain links TRBV27 with TRBJ1-6; 7 bases align to TRBD1. Germline V gene lookup returns CDR1 MNHEY and CDR2 SMNVEV (reference sequence). The CDR3 loop spans 13 amino acids. V was pared by 5 bases and J by 8 bases, with 3 bases of the junction left unmatched. Here the CDR3 DNA reads TGTGCCAGCAGTGACAGGGACTATTCACCCCTCCACTTT. It translates to CASSDRDYSPLHF.

This chain links TRBV7-3 with TRBJ2-3, with TRBD2 matching 9 bases. Germline V lookup: CDR1 SGHTA, CDR2 FQGTGA. This CDR3 region has 14 residues. V dropped 5 bases and J dropped 4; count of bases not matched to a gene: 4. The CDR3 DNA reads as TGTGCCAGCAGCGGAGCGGGGGGCTCAGATACGCAGTATTTT. Protein: CASSGAGGSDTQYF.

This sequence joins TRBV7-9 and TRBJ1-4; 10 bases align to TRBD1. V lost 5 bases, J lost 9 bases, and 9 bases stayed unmatched. The germline V gene encodes CDR1 SEHNR and CDR2 FQNEAQ (reference sequence). CDR3 length: 15 residues. Here the CDR3 reads CASSHRDRGDQKLFF. CDR3 DNA sequence: TGTGCCAGCAGCCACCGGGACAGGGGAGATCAAAAACTGTTTTTT.

This clone has only one observation. The rearrangement uses TRBV28 and TRBJ1-6; D gene uncertain. This CDR3 has 12 amino acids. The germline V gene encodes CDR1 MDHEN and CDR2 SYDVKM. The germline V and J ends were trimmed by 2 bases and 9 bases, with 5 bases remaining between them. Here the CDR3 DNA reads TGTGCCAGCAGTTTAAGCGGTTCACCCCTCCACTTT. Encoded protein: CASSLSGSPLHF.

The chain has TRBV28 and TRBJ1-1, with 7 bases lining up with TRBD1. The CDR3 has 16 amino acids. The germline V gene has CDR1 MDHEN and CDR2 SYDVKM. V was pared by 5 bases and J by 1 base, with 10 bases of the junction left unmatched. CDR3 amino acids: CASSVQGRGRNTEAFF. CDR3 sequence (DNA): TGTGCCAGCAGTGTACAGGGAAGGGGGCGGAACACTGAAGCTTTCTTT.

The V call is TRBV7-9, the J call TRBJ1-1, with unresolved D. V shed 1 base and J shed 8 bases, with 11 bases lying between them. Germline CDR1 reads SEHNR; CDR2 reads FQNEAQ (reference sequence). The CDR3 has 13 residues. This CDR3 reads CASSLGSVREAFF. For the CDR3, the DNA is TGTGCCAGCAGCTTAGGGTCCGTCAGGGAAGCTTTCTTT. The complete variable domain, with remaining parts taken from reference TRBV7-9 and TRBJ1-1, reads DTGVSQNPRHKITKRGQNVTFRCDPISEHNRLYWYRQTLGQGPEFLTYFQNEAQLEKSRLLSDRFSAERPKGSFSTLEIQRTEQGDSAMYLCASSLGSVREAFFGQGTRLTVV.

The chain joins TRBV5-1 to TRBJ2-5; 7 bases are a match to TRBD1. Germline loops: CDR1 SGHRS, CDR2 YFSETQ. The CDR3 consists of 13 residues. The J segment lost 5 bases and the V segment lost 5 bases, leaving 6 bases of the junction unmatched. This chain's CDR3 is CASSREGAETQYF. DNA of the CDR3: TGCGCCAGCAGTCGTGAGGGGGCGGAGACCCAGTACTTC.

The chain links TRBV5-1 to TRBJ2-5; 9 bases align to TRBD2. Germline CDR1 is SGHRS and CDR2 is YFSETQ. The J segment lost 3 bases and the V segment lost 0 bases, leaving 3 bases of the junction unmatched. The CDR3 loop spans 15 amino acids. The CDR3 nucleotides are TGCGCCAGCAGCTTGGGGGCTAGCGGGGAAGAGACCCAGTACTTC. Its translation is CASSLGASGEETQYF.

Turning to this clone: The same CDR3 arises from other DNA sequences in this sample as well. This chain connects TRBV5-1 to TRBJ2-1; 12 bases align to TRBD2. Germline V CDR1 and CDR2: SGHRS, YFSETQ. The CDR3 contains 15 residues. J gave up 5 bases and V 5 bases, and 5 bases lay outside the gene matches. This CDR3 is CASSYRTSGDNEQFF. In nucleotides, the CDR3 is TGCGCCAGCAGTTATCGGACTAGCGGGGACAATGAGCAGTTCTTC.

This rearrangement joins TRBV7-2 to TRBJ1-5; D possibly corresponds to TRBD1 (5 bases). From germline, CDR1 is SGHTA and CDR2 FQGNSA. The ends were cut back, 3 bases at V and 2 bases at J, with 14 bases in the middle. The CDR3 consists of 16 residues. The CDR3 sequence is CASSFSGTSGNQPQHF. The CDR3 region has the DNA TGTGCCAGCAGCTTTTCGGGGACGTCTGGCAATCAGCCCCAGCATTTT. The full variable domain, with the rest looked up from reference TRBV7-2 and TRBJ1-5, is GAGVSQSPSNKVTEKGKDVELRCDPISGHTALYWYRQSLGQGLEFLIYFQGNSAPDKSGLPSDRFSAERTGGSVSTLTIQRTQQEDSAVYLCASSFSGTSGNQPQHFGDGTRLSIL.

This clone has just one count. This rearrangement joins TRBV27 to TRBJ1-1, with a tentative D call TRBD1 (6 bases). The germline CDR1 and CDR2 sequences are MNHEY and SMNVEV (reference sequence). The CDR3 length is 16 residues. V was clipped by 4 bases and J by 6 bases, with 21 bases between them. The CDR3 nucleotides read TGTGCCAGCAGTTCCAATCACAACGACAGGAGACCTGAAGCTTTCTTT. This sequence encodes CASSSNHNDRRPEAFF.

The rearrangement uses TRBV5-1 and TRBJ2-3; 7 nucleotides align to TRBD1. The CDR3 is 15 residues long. Germline lookup yields CDR1 SGHRS and CDR2 YFSETQ. Trimming at V came to 1 base and at J to 3 bases, leaving 5 bases not matched to a gene. The CDR3 loop is CASSLRGGETDTQYF. Here the CDR3 DNA reads TGCGCCAGCAGCTTGAGAGGGGGCGAGACAGATACGCAGTATTTT.

The V call is TRBV5-1, the J call TRBJ2-2; 9 bases fit TRBD1. Germline CDR1 reads SGHRS; CDR2 reads YFSETQ. V dropped 4 bases and J dropped 4; count of bases not matched to a gene: 14. The CDR3 is 18 amino acids. This chain's CDR3 is CASSPTIPGQGFTGELFF. DNA of the CDR3: TGCGCCAGCAGCCCGACCATCCCGGGACAGGGATTCACCGGGGAGCTGTTTTTT.

The chain couples TRBV7-6 to TRBJ1-4, with 8 bases identical to TRBD1. The length of the CDR3 is 17 residues. Per the germline V gene, CDR1 is SGHVS and CDR2 is FNYEAQ. Unmatched junction bases numbered 8, after V lost 2 bases and J lost 3 bases. CDR3 protein: CASSLKGQVGSNEKLFF. CDR3 nucleotides: TGTGCCAGCAGCTTAAAGGGACAGGTGGGGTCTAATGAAAAACTGTTTTTT.

This sequence joins TRBV6-5 and TRBJ2-7, with a tentative D call TRBD2 (5 bases). V was trimmed by 0 bases and J by 2 bases, leaving 8 bases between them. Germline values: CDR1 MNHEY, CDR2 SVGAGI. The CDR3 covers 14 residues. This CDR3 reads CASSYSRVPYEQYF. CDR3 DNA sequence: TGTGCCAGCAGTTACTCGAGGGTCCCCTACGAGCAGTACTTC.

The chain uses TRBV6-4 and TRBJ2-1; D ambiguous. Germline V CDR1 and CDR2: MRHNA, SNTAGT. The CDR3 sequence is 14 residues long. The V end was cut by 6 bases, the J end by 3 bases, with 12 bases between. This CDR3 reads CASREQTLYNEQFF. Here the CDR3 DNA reads TGTGCCAGCAGGGAACAGACTCTCTACAATGAGCAGTTCTTC.

V and J are TRBV28 and TRBJ1-1; perhaps TRBD1 as D (5 bases). This CDR3 has 14 residues. V was shortened by 5 bases and J by 3 bases, with 13 bases between the two germline ends. CDR1 and CDR2 from the germline V gene are MDHEN and SYDVKM. The CDR3 bases are TGTGCCAGCAGTCCGGGACTCGGGGACACTGAAGCTTTCTTT. It codes for CASSPGLGDTEAFF.